Below, one T cell receptor beta chain is given with its context. This table comes from immunoSEQ multiplex PCR, and its TCRdb copy is limited to in-frame clones, with some not included. The sample holds about 81,000 clones, 85% to 95% seen once. CDR3 length: 17 amino acids. CDR1 and CDR2 from the germline V gene are SGHVS and FQNEAQ. The trim removed 4 bases at V and 2 bases at J, leaving 12 bases unmatched. This sample was included in a study of T cell changes during pregnancy in multiple sclerosis. This specimen was peripheral blood, taken in the third trimester of pregnancy. The clonotype was recovered from a female donor in good health, enrolled as a control in a pregnancy study. The chain is built from TRBV7-8 and TRBJ2-7; 9 bases are shared with TRBD2. The CDR3 reads CASSSHRLAEYTYEQYF. The CDR3 coding sequence is TGTGCCAGCAGCTCACATAGACTAGCGGAGTACACCTACGAGCAGTACTTC.